The 8 T cell receptor beta chains listed next were all sequenced from one sample in a study of T cells in Graves' hyperthyroidism and ophthalmopathy. Amplification of TCR beta CDR3 regions used RNA as the template. First-round RT-PCR of the TCR CDR3 relied on the HTBI primer set. TCRdb reprocessed the multiplex PCR reads with MiXCR, giving one entry per CDR3 protein. This sample yields approximately 720,000 distinct CDR3 sequences, of which around 19% are seen a single time; over 15% belongs to the top ten. The sample consisted of blood. The receptors shown here come from a woman aged 45-65 years with Graves' hyperthyroidism that later progressed to Graves' ophthalmopathy.

CDR3 in amino acids: CASSDPGLRGYGYTF. Here the CDR3 DNA reads TGTGCCAGCAGTGATCCGGGGTTGAGAGGCTATGGCTACACCTTC. This sequence joins TRBV11-2 and TRBJ1-2; no firm D call. Germline CDR1 reads SGHAT; CDR2 reads FQNNGV. V lost 6 bases, J lost 4 bases, and 18 bases lay in between. The CDR3 has 15 residues. Combining the CDR3 with reference TRBV11-2 and TRBJ1-2 gives the whole variable domain EAGVAQSPRYKIIEKRQSVAFWCNPISGHATLYWYQQILGQGPKLLIQFQNNGVVDDSQLPKDRFSAERLKGVDSTLKIQPAKLEDSAVYLCASSDPGLRGYGYTFGSGTRLTVV.

The chain has TRBV6-2 or TRBV6-3 and TRBJ1-5; no definite D call. The V gene lost 8 bases and the J gene lost 5 bases, with 13 bases spanning the gap. Germline V gene sequence: CDR1 MNHEY, CDR2 SVGEGT. The CDR3 contains 13 residues. The CDR3 sequence: CASRPATYQPQHF. CDR3 coding DNA: TGTGCCAGCCGGCCAGCCACTTATCAGCCCCAGCATTTT.

This clonotype was counted at least ten times. The germline gene is not matched at one end of the junction; a read error may be the cause. The V gene is TRBV5-1, the J gene TRBJ1-1; 10 nucleotides agree with TRBD1. Germline V gene sequence: CDR1 SGHRS, CDR2 YFSETQ. This CDR3 is built from 13 residues. The CDR3 sequence is CASRTGGNTEAFF. The CDR3 DNA reads as TGTGCCAGCCGGACAGGGGGGAACACTGAAGCTTTCTTT.

The sample holds a few counts of this clonotype. The CDR3 DNA follows: TGTGCCAGTAGTATTAACGGTCAAGCGAACACTGAAGCTTTCTTT. It codes for CASSINGQANTEAFF. The genes are TRBV19 and TRBJ1-1; D ambiguous. From germline, CDR1 is LNHDA and CDR2 SQIVND (reference sequence). V was pared by 3 bases and J by 1 base, with 12 bases between. The CDR3 length is 15 residues. Combining the CDR3 with reference TRBV19 and TRBJ1-1 gives the whole variable domain DGGITQSPKYLFRKEGQNVTLSCEQNLNHDAMYWYRQDPGQGLRLIYYSQIVNDFQKGDIAEGYSVSREKKESFPLTVTSAQKNPTAFYLCASSINGQANTEAFFGQGTRLTVV.

The rearrangement links TRBV7-6 to TRBJ1-2; TRBD1 matches 7 bases. Germline assignment: CDR1 SGHVS and CDR2 FNYEAQ. V was pared by 5 bases and J by 7 bases, with 16 bases of the junction left unmatched. The CDR3 is 16 amino acids. The CDR3 DNA reads TGTGCCAGCAGCCCCCAGGGGGGAATTACAGTAGGTGGCTACACCTTC. This sequence encodes CASSPQGGITVGGYTF. Together with reference TRBV7-6 and TRBJ1-2, the CDR3 gives the full variable domain: GAGVSQSPRYKVTKRGQDVALRCDPISGHVSLYWYRQALGQGPEFLTYFNYEAQQDKSGLPNDRFSAERPEGSISTLTIQRTEQRDSAMYRCASSPQGGITVGGYTFGSGTRLTVV.

The table lists this clonotype with many counts. This sequence joins TRBV18 and TRBJ2-7; D perhaps matches TRBD1 (5 bases). Germline values: CDR1 KGHSH, CDR2 LQKENI. V shed 3 bases and J shed 6 bases, with 9 bases lying between them. The CDR3 covers 12 residues. As DNA, the CDR3 is TGTGCCAGCTCACCGGGCAGGGTCGAGCAGTACTTC. It specifies CASSPGRVEQYF. Full variable domain (remainder filled in from reference TRBV18 and TRBJ2-7): NAGVMQNPRHLVRRRGQEARLRCSPMKGHSHVYWYRQLPEEGLKFMVYLQKENIIDESGMPKERFSAEFPKEGPSILRIQQVVRGDSAAYFCASSPGRVEQYFGPGTRLTVT.

In its sample, this clonotype was seen a few times. The V and J genes are TRBV3-1 and TRBJ2-7; D remains ambiguous. The CDR3 covers 15 residues. The V gene's germline CDR1 is LGHDT and CDR2 YNNKEL (reference sequence). Deletions cut 0 bases from V and 2 bases from J, with 11 bases between. CDR3 coding DNA: TGTGCCAGCAGCCAAGACAGATGGAGAGCCTACGAGCAGTACTTC. Translated, it gives CASSQDRWRAYEQYF.

This clonotype came up a few times. V is TRBV2 and J is TRBJ1-5; D is ambiguous. V was trimmed by 4 bases and J by 2 bases, leaving 9 bases between them. The CDR3 length is 14 residues. In germline, CDR1 is SNHLY, CDR2 FYNNEI. The CDR3 sequence is CASSGTRRNQPQHF. The CDR3 nucleotides read TGTGCCAGCAGTGGGACCCGACGCAATCAGCCCCAGCATTTT. Drawing the rest from reference TRBV2 and TRBJ1-5, the complete variable domain is EPEVTQTPSHQVTQMGQEVILRCVPISNHLYFYWYRQILGQKVEFLVSFYNNEISEKSEIFDDQFSVERPDGSNFTLKIRSTKLEDSAMYFCASSGTRRNQPQHFGDGTRLSIL.